These 20 T cell receptor beta chains were all obtained from the same sample, sequenced in a study of blood T cell repertoires in COVID-19. The protocol was immunoSEQ multiplex PCR, while the TCRdb copy is restricted to in-frame clones and leaves out a portion. The sample yields 35,000 to 40,000 clones, 84% seen once. The sample was peripheral blood. Source of these receptors: a man aged 45-65 years with active or convalescent COVID-19.

The chain uses TRBV24-1 and TRBJ1-1, with TRBD1 matching 8 bases. This CDR3 is built from 20 residues. The trim removed 9 bases at V and 0 bases at J, leaving 23 bases unmatched. Germline V lookup: CDR1 KGHDR, CDR2 SFDVKD. The CDR3 reads CATLTLFPGQAPSMNTEAFF. Written as DNA, the CDR3 is TGTGCCACCCTAACCCTTTTCCCGGGACAGGCCCCTTCCATGAACACTGAAGCTTTCTTT.

This clone appeared a few times. This chain uses TRBV18 with TRBJ1-2, with D hard to call. Trimming left V 2 bases short and J 2 bases short, with 12 bases between. The germline V gene has CDR1 KGHSH and CDR2 LQKENI. The length of the CDR3 is 15 residues. This chain's CDR3 is CASSPESQANYGYTF. CDR3 in DNA: TGTGCCAGCTCACCAGAGTCCCAAGCCAACTATGGCTACACCTTC.

The genes are TRBV12-3 or TRBV12-4 and TRBJ1-1, with D maybe TRBD1 (6 bases). This CDR3 is built from 11 residues. With 5 bases removed from V and 9 bases from J, the gap between germline ends came to 10 bases. The CDR3: CASSRTDQAFF. The CDR3 DNA follows: TGTGCCAGCAGTCGGACAGATCAAGCTTTCTTT.

This rearrangement joins TRBV5-1 to TRBJ2-3, with 12 bases identical to TRBD2. Trimming removed 4 bases from V and 2 bases from J; junction bases left unmatched: 5. The germline gives CDR1 SGHRS, CDR2 YFSETQ. The CDR3 sequence is 16 residues long. The CDR3 loop reads CASSLGLAGFTDTQYF. DNA for the CDR3: TGCGCCAGCAGCCTCGGACTAGCGGGGTTCACAGATACGCAGTATTTT.

This chain links TRBV5-5 with TRBJ1-2; D not certain. From germline, CDR1 is SGHKS and CDR2 YYEKEE (reference sequence). This CDR3 region has 13 residues. Deletions cut 4 bases from V and 0 bases from J, with 7 bases between. The CDR3 here is CASSRSANYGYTF. CDR3 DNA sequence: TGTGCCAGCAGCCGCAGTGCTAACTATGGCTACACCTTC.

The chain combines TRBV6-6 with TRBJ2-7; no firm D call. V was clipped by 0 bases and J by 6 bases, with 6 bases between them. The CDR3 has 12 amino acids. Germline CDR1 reads MNHNY; CDR2 reads SVGAGI (reference sequence). CDR3 sequence reads: CASSYSTLEQYF. The CDR3 DNA is TGTGCCAGCAGTTACTCGACACTCGAGCAGTACTTC.

This clone showed up just a few times. The J gene is TRBJ2-7, the V gene TRBV4-2; D is unresolved. V was shortened by 0 bases and J by 5 bases, with 14 bases between the two germline ends. Germline assignment: CDR1 LGHNA and CDR2 YNFKEQ. This CDR3 contains 15 residues. CDR3 amino acids: CASSQDSQFNNEQYF. CDR3 DNA: TGTGCCAGCAGCCAAGATTCGCAGTTTAACAACGAGCAGTACTTC.

This chain joins TRBV28 and TRBJ1-3; possibly TRBD1 for D (5 bases). CDR3 length: 16 amino acids. Germline loops: CDR1 MDHEN, CDR2 SYDVKM. V was clipped by 2 bases and J by 1 base, with 12 bases between them. CDR3 nucleotides: TGTGCCAGCAGTTTACTGACAGAAGGTTCTGGAAACACCATATATTTT. This translates into CASSLLTEGSGNTIYF.

V and J are TRBV9 and TRBJ1-2; D is unresolved. V was clipped by 0 bases and J by 3 bases, with 6 bases between them. Germline CDR1 reads SGDLS; CDR2 reads YYNGEE. This CDR3 comprises 13 residues. The CDR3 nucleotides are TGTGCCAGCAGCGTAGCTCGGGACTATGGCTACACCTTC. Translating gives CASSVARDYGYTF. Variable domain in full (rest from reference TRBV9 and TRBJ1-2): DSGVTQTPKHLITATGQRVTLRCSPRSGDLSVYWYQQSLDQGLQFLIQYYNGEERAKGNILERFSAQQFPDLHSELNLSSLELGDSALYFCASSVARDYGYTFGSGTRLTVV.

This chain joins TRBV2 and TRBJ1-2; unclear D gene. V lost 6 bases and J 1 base, leaving 9 bases between the germline ends. CDR3 size: 13 residues. CDR1 and CDR2 from the germline V gene are SNHLY and FYNNEI. The CDR3 DNA sequence: TGTGCCAGCAGGGCAGTGATTAACTATGGCTACACCTTC. The encoded protein is CASRAVINYGYTF.

The gene calls are TRBV14 and TRBJ1-1, with D unclear. Trimming took 4 bases from V and 4 from J, leaving 13 bases between them. This CDR3 spans 14 amino acids. Germline values: CDR1 SGHDN, CDR2 FVKESK. The CDR3 DNA reads TGTGCCAGCAGCCCGCCCGAGTCAATCACTGAAGCTTTCTTT. Translated, it gives CASSPPESITEAFF.

The V and J genes are TRBV27 and TRBJ2-2; TRBD2 matches at 8 bases. The germline V gene encodes CDR1 MNHEY and CDR2 SMNVEV (reference sequence). The CDR3 has 18 residues. The ends lost 0 bases at V and 3 bases at J; junction bases unmatched: 9. The CDR3 is CASSLSAQAGVYTGELFF. For the CDR3, the DNA is TGTGCCAGCAGTTTATCGGCCCAAGCGGGGGTTTACACCGGGGAGCTGTTTTTT.

This chain joins TRBV11-2 and TRBJ2-7; 7 nucleotides match TRBD1. Germline lookup yields CDR1 SGHAT and CDR2 FQNNGV. This CDR3 contains 15 residues. The ends lost 1 base at V and 2 bases at J; junction bases unmatched: 5. This CDR3 is CASSLVGDRAYEQYF. CDR3 bases: TGTGCCAGCAGCTTAGTGGGGGACAGAGCCTACGAGCAGTACTTC.

The chain employs TRBV30 and TRBJ1-5, with D possibly being TRBD1 (5 bases). CDR1 is GTSNPN and CDR2 is SVGIG in the germline V gene (reference sequence). Trimming took 0 bases from V and 4 from J, leaving 10 bases between them. The CDR3 is 14 amino acids. The CDR3 here is CAWSVQSGNQPQHF. In DNA, the CDR3 is TGTGCCTGGAGTGTACAGTCAGGGAATCAGCCCCAGCATTTT.

The chain uses TRBV11-2 and TRBJ2-2; 9 bases line up with TRBD1. Per germline, CDR1 SGHAT and CDR2 FQNNGV. Trimming cost V 1 base and J 7 bases; bases outside gene matches: 7. This CDR3 contains 16 residues. CDR3 in DNA: TGTGCCAGCAGCTTAGCGGGACAGGGATTAGGCGGGGAGCTGTTTTTT. Translated, it gives CASSLAGQGLGGELFF.

The count of this clone is one. This chain connects TRBV5-1 to TRBJ2-3, with 10 nucleotides matching TRBD2. Trimming removed 0 bases from V and 3 bases from J; junction bases left unmatched: 7. The CDR3 length is 17 residues. Per the germline V gene, CDR1 is SGHRS and CDR2 is YFSETQ. CDR3 sequence (DNA): TGCGCCAGCAGCTTGGAGCGGGGGGGACACTCTACAGATACGCAGTATTTT. Its translation: CASSLERGGHSTDTQYF.

J is TRBJ2-2 and V is TRBV4-1; possible D gene TRBD2, 6 bases. Germline-derived CDR1 and CDR2 are MGHRA and YSYEKL. The CDR3 totals 16 residues. Trimming cost V 0 bases and J 1 base, with 9 bases left between them. DNA of the CDR3: TGCGCCAGCAGCCAAGAGGGACTTCAGAACACCGGGGAGCTGTTTTTT. Translation gives CASSQEGLQNTGELFF.

As concerns this clone: The junction shows a germline mismatch at one end, possibly a read error. The V and J genes are TRBV30 and TRBJ2-2, with unresolved D. The CDR3 runs 12 residues. Per germline, CDR1 GTSNPN and CDR2 SVGIG (reference sequence). The CDR3: CAWSTDTRELFF. The CDR3 nucleotides are TGTGCCTGGAGTACCGACACCAGGGAGCTGTTTTTT. The complete variable domain, with remaining parts taken from reference TRBV30 and TRBJ2-2, reads SQTIHQWPATLVQPVGSPLSLECTVEGTSNPNLYWYRQAAGRGLQLLFYSVGIGQISSEVPQNLSASRPQDRQFILSSKKLLLSDSGFYLCAWSTDTRELFFGEGSRLTVL.

The gene calls are TRBV6-2 or TRBV6-3 and TRBJ1-2; 8 nucleotides line up with TRBD1. The J segment lost 5 bases and the V segment lost 5 bases, leaving 1 base of the junction unmatched. This CDR3 has 12 residues. CDR1 is MNHEY, CDR2 SVGEGT, per germline. CDR3 coding DNA: TGTGCCAGCAGTCGACAGGGGTATGGCTACACCTTC. It codes for CASSRQGYGYTF.

This rearrangement joins TRBV12-3 or TRBV12-4 to TRBJ1-5; tentative D call: TRBD1 (6 bases). The V gene lost 8 bases and the J gene lost 3 bases, with 8 bases spanning the gap. CDR3 size: 12 residues. CDR3 DNA sequence: TGTGCCAGCCAGGGGTCCAATCAGCCCCAGCATTTT. This codes for CASQGSNQPQHF.